Listed below are T cell receptor beta chains from one sample, sequenced in a study of blood T cell repertoires in COVID-19. Profiled with immunoSEQ multiplex PCR; TCRdb holds only in-frame clones, not every one. The top ten clones hold roughly 2.5% of a sample with over 40,000 clones, 86% of them seen once. Specimen: peripheral blood. The receptors originated from an older man with acute or convalescent COVID-19. Each CDR3 is given with its conserved first and last residue. A D gene is named only where the DNA matches it firmly. Some rows mark clone size as missing; the rest say once, few, many or name a class of expanded clone.

CASSPSGGLYNEQFF | TGTGCCAGCTCACCAAGCGGGGGGTTATACAATGAGCAGTTCTTC | TRBV18 | TRBD2 | TRBJ2-1 | .
CASSAGQGYQETQYF | TGTGCCAGCAGCGCGGGACAGGGATACCAAGAGACCCAGTACTTC | TRBV9 | TRBD1 | TRBJ2-5 | .
CASSPRGVGYNEQFF | TGCGCCAGCAGCCCTCGGGGGGTGGGATACAATGAGCAGTTCTTC | TRBV4-3 | TRBD2 | TRBJ2-1 | .
CSAFPMDRAYEQFF | TGCAGCGCCTTTCCAATGGACAGGGCCTATGAGCAGTTCTTC | TRBV29-1 | TRBD1 | TRBJ2-1 | .
CASGLVDRGRTYEQYF | TGTGCTAGTGGTTTGGTTGACAGGGGCCGAACCTACGAGCAGTACTTC | TRBV12-5 | TRBD1 | TRBJ2-7 | .
CASKTGDYGYTF | TGTGCCAGCAAGACAGGGGACTATGGCTACACCTTC | TRBV5-3 | TRBD1 | TRBJ1-2 | once
CASSAGHGSANEKLFF | TGTGCCAGCAGCGCAGGTCACGGTTCTGCAAATGAAAAACTGTTTTTT | TRBV9 | . | TRBJ1-4 | .
CASTKQGRNTEAFF | TGTGCCAGCACCAAACAGGGGCGGAACACTGAAGCTTTCTTT | TRBV2 | TRBD1 | TRBJ1-1 | .
CASSSLPYNSPLHF | TGTGCCAGTAGCTCTCTACCCTATAATTCACCCCTCCACTTT | TRBV19 | . | TRBJ1-6 | .
CASSVGTGGGYGYTF | TGTGCCAGCAGCGTTGGGACAGGGGGCGGCTATGGCTACACCTTC | TRBV9 | TRBD1 | TRBJ1-2 | .
CASRTGVYEQYF | TGTGCCAGCAGGACGGGGGTCTACGAGCAGTACTTC | TRBV6-5 | . | TRBJ2-7 | .